The next 9 T cell receptor beta chains were all read from a single sample in a study of regulatory T cells in long-lasting Graves disease. Described time point: persistent/refractory GD, antithyroid drugs over 5 years with positive TRAb. Isolated PBMC RNA provided the starting material for the TCR library. iRepertoire HTBI primers and Arm-PCR of CDR3 regions built TCR beta libraries. Using its own MiXCR run on the multiplex PCR reads, TCRdb lists one record per CDR3 protein. The sample contains a few hundred thousand distinct CDR3 sequences, approximately 21% of which appear only once. This material consisted of peripheral blood mononuclear cells (PBMCs), taken when the disease was refractory, from a patient treated with antithyroid drugs. The receptors originated from a female donor with Graves disease.

This clonotype was picked up many times. V and J are TRBV7-2 and TRBJ1-5; D is uncertain. Trimming cost V 6 bases and J 1 base, with 7 bases left between them. The CDR3 spans 13 residues. CDR1 and CDR2 from the germline V gene are SGHTA and FQGNSA. The CDR3 loop reads CASSVGSNQPQHF. The DNA of the CDR3 is TGTGCCAGCAGTGTTGGGAGCAATCAGCCCCAGCATTTT.

This clonotype was recorded many times. The chain combines TRBV7-8 with TRBJ1-2; the D is unclear. Looked up from germline, CDR1 is SGHVS and CDR2 is FQNEAQ. Trimming cost V 1 base and J 2 bases, with 8 bases left between them. The CDR3 is 14 amino acids. DNA for the CDR3: TGTGCCAGCAGCTTAGACGGCCGGAACTATGGCTACACCTTC. Translation: CASSLDGRNYGYTF.

The chain carries TRBV3-1 and TRBJ1-2; tentative D call: TRBD1 (6 bases). Trimming stripped 1 base from V and 0 bases from J, with 12 bases between. The germline gives CDR1 LGHDT, CDR2 YNNKEL (reference sequence). The CDR3 runs 16 residues. CDR3 DNA sequence: TGTGCCAGCAGCCAAGTGGGGGAGGGGGCTAACTATGGCTACACCTTC. This gives the protein CASSQVGEGANYGYTF.

The gene calls are TRBV29-1 and TRBJ2-2, with 12 bases aligning to TRBD1. In germline, CDR1 is SQVTM, CDR2 ANQGSEA. The CDR3 has 16 amino acids. Losses at the gene ends were 7 bases for V and 5 bases for J; bases not matched to a gene: 11. CDR3 amino acids: CSADRDRGPMTGELFF. The DNA of the CDR3 is TGCAGCGCCGACCGGGACAGGGGGCCGATGACCGGGGAGCTGTTTTTT.

Many counts were recorded for this clonotype. The chain carries TRBV28 and TRBJ1-5, with D uncertain. Looked up from germline, CDR1 is MDHEN and CDR2 is SYDVKM. Between the trimmed V and J ends, which lost 4 bases and 6 bases, there was a span of 13 bases. The CDR3 extends over 14 amino acids. The CDR3 sequence: CASSSYSGSQPQHF. CDR3 sequence (DNA): TGTGCCAGCAGTTCATACTCGGGGAGTCAGCCCCAGCATTTT.

The chain has TRBV5-5 and TRBJ1-6; the D gene is possibly TRBD1 (5 bases). The CDR3 has 16 amino acids. Trimming pared 4 bases from V and 0 bases from J, leaving 11 bases between. CDR1 is SGHKS and CDR2 is YYEKEE in the germline V gene (reference sequence). The CDR3 DNA reads as TGTGCCAGCAGCCAGGGAGGGGACTCCTATAATTCACCCCTCCACTTT. It is translated as CASSQGGDSYNSPLHF.

The chain uses TRBV24-1 and TRBJ2-7, with 12 bases matching TRBD1. Germline V gene data show CDR1 as KGHDR and CDR2 as SFDVKD. The CDR3 has 16 amino acids. Trimming at V came to 2 bases and at J to 5 bases, leaving 6 bases not matched to a gene. CDR3 protein: CATSDSGTGGNHEQYF. The CDR3 bases are TGTGCCACCAGTGATTCCGGGACAGGGGGCAATCACGAGCAGTACTTC.

This clonotype was counted many times. This chain links TRBV7-2 with TRBJ2-5; 8 bases fit TRBD2. V was pared by 5 bases and J by 4 bases, with 6 bases of the junction left unmatched. Germline-derived CDR1 and CDR2 are SGHTA and FQGNSA. This CDR3 has 14 amino acids. CDR3 sequence reads: CASSRRGARETQYF. In DNA, the CDR3 is TGTGCCAGCAGCCGGCGGGGGGCACGAGAGACCCAGTACTTC. The full variable domain, rest sourced from reference TRBV7-2 and TRBJ2-5, is GAGVSQSPSNKVTEKGKDVELRCDPISGHTALYWYRQSLGQGLEFLIYFQGNSAPDKSGLPSDRFSAERTGGSVSTLTIQRTQQEDSAVYLCASSRRGARETQYFGPGTRLLVL.

The chain recombines TRBV6-1 with TRBJ2-2; D gene uncertain. Looked up from germline, CDR1 is MNHNS and CDR2 is SASEGT. This CDR3 contains 15 residues. V shed 8 bases and J shed 1 base, with 14 bases lying between them. CDR3 nucleotides: TGTGCCAGCCAAAACACCCAACTGAACACCGGGGAGCTGTTTTTT. Protein sequence: CASQNTQLNTGELFF.